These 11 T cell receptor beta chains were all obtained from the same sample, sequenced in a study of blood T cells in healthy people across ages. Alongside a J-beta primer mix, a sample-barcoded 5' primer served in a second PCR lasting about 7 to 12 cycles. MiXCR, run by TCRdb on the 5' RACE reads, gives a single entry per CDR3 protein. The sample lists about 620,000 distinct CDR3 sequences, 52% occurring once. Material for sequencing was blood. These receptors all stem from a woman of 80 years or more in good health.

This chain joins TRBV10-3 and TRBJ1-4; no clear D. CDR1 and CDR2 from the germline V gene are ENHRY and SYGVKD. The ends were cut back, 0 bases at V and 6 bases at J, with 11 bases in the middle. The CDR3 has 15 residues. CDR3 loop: CAISESTAPDEKLFF. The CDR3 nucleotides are TGTGCCATCAGTGAGTCGACGGCCCCGGATGAAAAACTGTTTTTT.

The chain's CDR3 is CASSVPGTGVTEAFF. In DNA, the CDR3 is TGTGCCAGCAGTGTGCCCGGGACAGGGGTCACTGAAGCTTTCTTT. The chain couples TRBV28 to TRBJ1-1; 10 bases are a match to TRBD1. This CDR3 spans 15 amino acids. Germline loops: CDR1 MDHEN, CDR2 SYDVKM. J lost 4 bases, V lost 5 bases, and 7 bases had no gene match.

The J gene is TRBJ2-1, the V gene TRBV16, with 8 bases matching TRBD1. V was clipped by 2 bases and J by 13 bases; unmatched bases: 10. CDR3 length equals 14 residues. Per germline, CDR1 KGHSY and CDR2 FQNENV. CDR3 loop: CASSQGQGGETQFF. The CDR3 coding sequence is TGTGCCAGCAGCCAAGGACAGGGTGGCGAGACCCAGTTCTTC. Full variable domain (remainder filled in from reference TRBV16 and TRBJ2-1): GEEVAQTPKHLVRGEGQKAKLYCAPIKGHSYVFWYQQVLKNEFKFLISFQNENVFDETGMPKERFSAKCLPNSPCSLEIQATKLEDSAVYFCASSQGQGGETQFFGPGTRLTVL.

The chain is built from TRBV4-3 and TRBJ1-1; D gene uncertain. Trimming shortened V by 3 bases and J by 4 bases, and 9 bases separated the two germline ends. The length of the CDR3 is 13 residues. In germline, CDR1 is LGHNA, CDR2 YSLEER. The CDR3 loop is CASSHNDGTEAFF. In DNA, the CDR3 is TGCGCCAGCAGCCATAACGACGGCACTGAAGCTTTCTTT.

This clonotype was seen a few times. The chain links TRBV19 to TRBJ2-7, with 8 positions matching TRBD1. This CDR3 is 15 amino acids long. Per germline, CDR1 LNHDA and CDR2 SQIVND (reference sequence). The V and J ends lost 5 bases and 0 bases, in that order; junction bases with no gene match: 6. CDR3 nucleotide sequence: TGTGCCAGTAGTCCTCGGACAGGGATCTCCTACGAGCAGTACTTC. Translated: CASSPRTGISYEQYF.

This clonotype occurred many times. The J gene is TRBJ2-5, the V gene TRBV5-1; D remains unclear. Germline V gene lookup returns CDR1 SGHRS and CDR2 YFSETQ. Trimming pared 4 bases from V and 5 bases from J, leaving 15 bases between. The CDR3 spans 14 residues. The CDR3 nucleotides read TGCGCCAGCAGCCCCCTATCCTTGGGGGAGACCCAGTACTTC. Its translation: CASSPLSLGETQYF.

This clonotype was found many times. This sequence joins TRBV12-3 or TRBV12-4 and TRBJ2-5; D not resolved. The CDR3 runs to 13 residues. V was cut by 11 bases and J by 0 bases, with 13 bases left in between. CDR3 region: CALPIRHQETQYF. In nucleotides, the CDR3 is TGTGCCCTACCAATACGGCACCAAGAGACCCAGTACTTC.

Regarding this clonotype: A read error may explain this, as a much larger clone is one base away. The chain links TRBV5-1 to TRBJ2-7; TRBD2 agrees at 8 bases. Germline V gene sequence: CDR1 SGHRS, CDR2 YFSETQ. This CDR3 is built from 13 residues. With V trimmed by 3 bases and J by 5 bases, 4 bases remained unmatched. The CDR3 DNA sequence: TGCGCCAGCAGCTGGTTAGCGGGGAACGAGCAGTACTTC. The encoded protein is CASSWLAGNEQYF.

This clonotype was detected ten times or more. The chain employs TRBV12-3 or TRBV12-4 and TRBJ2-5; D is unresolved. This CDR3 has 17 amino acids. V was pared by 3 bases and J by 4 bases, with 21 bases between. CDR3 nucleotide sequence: TGTGCCAGCAGTTTCTCCAAGGGCCCCCTGCGAGGAGAGACCCAGTACTTC. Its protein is CASSFSKGPLRGETQYF.

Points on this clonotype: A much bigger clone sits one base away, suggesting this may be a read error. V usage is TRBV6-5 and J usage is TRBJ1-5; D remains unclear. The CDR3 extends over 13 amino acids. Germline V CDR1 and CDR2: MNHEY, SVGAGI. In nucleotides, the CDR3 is TGTGCCAGCAGTGACTCCTCCAATCAGCCCCAGCATTTT. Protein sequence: CASSDSSNQPQHF.

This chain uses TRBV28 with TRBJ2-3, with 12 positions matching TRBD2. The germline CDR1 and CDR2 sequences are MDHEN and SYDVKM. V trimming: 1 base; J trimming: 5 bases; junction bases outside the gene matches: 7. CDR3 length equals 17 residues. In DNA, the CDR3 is TGTGCCAGCAGTTTATCGACTAGCGGGAGTCTTGAAGATACGCAGTATTTT. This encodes CASSLSTSGSLEDTQYF.